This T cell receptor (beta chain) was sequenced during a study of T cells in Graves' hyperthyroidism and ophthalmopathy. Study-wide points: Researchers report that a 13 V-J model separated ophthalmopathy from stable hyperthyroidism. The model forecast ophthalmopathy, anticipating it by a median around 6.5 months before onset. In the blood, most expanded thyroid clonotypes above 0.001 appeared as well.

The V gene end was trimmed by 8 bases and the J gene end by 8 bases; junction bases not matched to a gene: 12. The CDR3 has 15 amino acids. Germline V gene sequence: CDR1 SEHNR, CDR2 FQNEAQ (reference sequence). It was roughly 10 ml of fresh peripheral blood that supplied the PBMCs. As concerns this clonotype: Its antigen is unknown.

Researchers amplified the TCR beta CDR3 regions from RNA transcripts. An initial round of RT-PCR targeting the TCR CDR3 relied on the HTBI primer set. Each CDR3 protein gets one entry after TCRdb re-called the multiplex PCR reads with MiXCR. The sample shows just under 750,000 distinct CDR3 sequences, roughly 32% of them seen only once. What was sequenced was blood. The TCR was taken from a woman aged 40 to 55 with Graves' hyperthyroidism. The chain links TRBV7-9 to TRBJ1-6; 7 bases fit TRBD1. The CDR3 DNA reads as TGTGCCAGCTCGCCCACAGGGGCCGCTGATTCACCCCTCCACTTT. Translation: CASSPTGAADSPLHF.